Included here is one T cell receptor (beta chain) sequence, with context. The antigen is undetermined. The sample comes from a study of OX40 agonist ivuxolimab in advanced cancers. Study-level information: Among those enrolled, mean age was approximately 60 years (range about 23 to 90) and over 70% were male.

The junction had 9 bases not matched to a gene; V was cut back by 4 bases and J by 5 bases. Germline-derived CDR1 and CDR2 are SGHRS and YFSETQ. The CDR3 has 16 residues. Study-wide results and caveats: Some of the nonresponding patients also showed low levels of normalized T-cell clonal expansion. At 0.1 to 3.0 mg/kg, clonal expansion of CD4+ and CD8+ blood T cells had occurred by week 6. It was not determined which antigens were specifically recognized by the peripheral T cells that had undergone clonal expansion.

Some clones are missing from TCRdb's copy, which holds only in-frame ones; the method was immunoSEQ multiplex PCR. Seen here are about 76,000 clones, about 89% observed once, and the top ten hold about an eighth. The chain couples TRBV5-1 to TRBJ1-1, with 12 bases aligning to TRBD1. The source of this sequence is an adult with an advanced solid tumor such as melanoma, head and neck, liver or kidney cancer. Sequencing was performed on CD4+ or CD8+ T cells sorted from blood, taken in a trial of the OX40 agonist ivuxolimab. The CDR3 DNA sequence: TGCGCCAGCAGCCCCGGGACAGGGGGCATGGGAACTGAAGCTTTCTTT. Residues: CASSPGTGGMGTEAFF.